One and the same sample provided the 30 T cell receptor beta chains below, sequenced in a study of T cells in Graves' hyperthyroidism and ophthalmopathy. What was amplified from RNA transcripts were TCR beta CDR3 regions. The HTBI primer set was used in a first-round RT-PCR of the TCR CDR3. Each CDR3 protein is one row after TCRdb ran MiXCR on the multiplex PCR reads. The table includes hundreds of thousands of distinct CDR3 sequences, 12% to 15% detected once. Sequenced material: blood. The receptor set was obtained from a woman aged 18-30 years with Graves' hyperthyroidism.

Concerning this clonotype itself: One junction end does not reproduce the germline sequence, and a read error may be involved. J is TRBJ2-7 and V is TRBV6-5; D gene ambiguous. The CDR3 has 14 amino acids. The germline V gene has CDR1 MNHEY and CDR2 SVGAGI. The CDR3: CASSYVLRTYKQYF. The CDR3, as DNA: TGTGCCAGCAGTTACGTGCTACGGACCTACAAGCAGTACTTC.

This clonotype showed up just a few times. This chain connects TRBV10-2 to TRBJ2-7; D gene ambiguous. This CDR3 has 11 residues. Germline V gene lookup returns CDR1 WSHSY and CDR2 SAAADI. V dropped 8 bases and J dropped 2 bases, with 7 bases sitting between them. This CDR3 is CASLDAYEQYF. The CDR3 bases are TGCGCCAGCCTGGACGCCTACGAGCAGTACTTC.

This clonotype showed up just a few times. J is TRBJ1-1 and V is TRBV19; D is possibly TRBD1 (5 bases). Trimming removed 3 bases at V and 3 bases at J, with 14 bases between. CDR3 length: 15 amino acids. Germline assignment: CDR1 LNHDA and CDR2 SQIVND (reference sequence). CDR3 region: CASSMSAGWYTEAFF. The CDR3, as DNA: TGTGCCAGTAGTATGTCTGCAGGGTGGTACACTGAAGCTTTCTTT.

The genes are TRBV19 and TRBJ1-2, with TRBD1 matching over 9 bases. CDR1 is LNHDA and CDR2 is SQIVND in the germline V gene (reference sequence). The CDR3 covers 15 residues. With 9 bases clipped from V and 1 base from J, the junction kept 9 bases outside the gene matches. CDR3 residues: CASTDRGGGNYGYTF. CDR3 coding DNA: TGTGCCAGCACGGACAGGGGTGGTGGTAACTATGGCTACACCTTC.

This rearrangement joins TRBV27 to TRBJ2-7, with TRBD1 matching over 8 bases. Trimming removed 4 bases from V and 2 bases from J; junction bases left unmatched: 7. The CDR3 covers 15 residues. Germline lookup yields CDR1 MNHEY and CDR2 SMNVEV (reference sequence). CDR3 in DNA: TGTGCCAGCAGTTACGAGACAGGGGCCCCCTACGAGCAGTACTTC. Protein product: CASSYETGAPYEQYF.

The chain recombines TRBV5-1 with TRBJ2-2; D uncertain. Germline CDR1 SGHRS, CDR2 YFSETQ. The V and J ends lost 4 bases and 3 bases respectively, with 13 bases between them. The CDR3 is 15 amino acids. Here the CDR3 DNA reads TGCGCCAGCAGCCCGGCAGCTCCTGACACCGGGGAGCTGTTTTTT. This sequence encodes CASSPAAPDTGELFF.

This clonotype showed up many times. The chain carries TRBV18 and TRBJ1-5; D may be TRBD1 (5 bases). Germline assignment: CDR1 KGHSH and CDR2 LQKENI. Trimming removed 1 base from V and 5 bases from J, with 9 bases in between. There are 14 residues in the CDR3. DNA for the CDR3: TGTGCCAGCTCACCACAGGGGCAGGATCAGCCCCAGCATTTT. It codes for CASSPQGQDQPQHF.

The V gene is TRBV7-9, the J gene TRBJ2-1; D tentatively fits TRBD1 or TRBD2 (5 bases each). The germline V gene encodes CDR1 SEHNR and CDR2 FQNEAQ (reference sequence). The CDR3 consists of 15 residues. With 5 bases removed from V and 3 bases from J, the gap between germline ends came to 14 bases. CDR3 coding DNA: TGTGCCAGCAGCCACGGGACGGACAACTACAATGAGCAGTTCTTC. Its translation is CASSHGTDNYNEQFF.

The chain's CDR3 is CATSDFGAEQFF. For the CDR3, the DNA is TGTGCCACCAGTGATTTTGGGGCTGAGCAGTTCTTC. The V call is TRBV24-1, the J call TRBJ2-1, with a possible D match to TRBD1 (5 bases). The germline gives CDR1 KGHDR, CDR2 SFDVKD. The CDR3 sequence is 12 residues long. Trimming took 1 base from V and 9 from J, leaving 6 bases between them.

The V and J genes are TRBV7-9 and TRBJ2-1; 12 bases line up with TRBD2. CDR3 length: 19 residues. Per germline, CDR1 SEHNR and CDR2 FQNEAQ (reference sequence). V lost 6 bases to trimming and J lost 5 bases; unmatched junction nucleotides: 17. The CDR3 nucleotides read TGTGCCAGCAGGTCCCTAGCGGGAGGGCCGGGTACATCCCACAATGAGCAGTTCTTC. Protein: CASRSLAGGPGTSHNEQFF. Looking up the rest from reference TRBV7-9 and TRBJ2-1 gives the full variable domain: DTGVSQNPRHKITKRGQNVTFRCDPISEHNRLYWYRQTLGQGPEFLTYFQNEAQLEKSRLLSDRFSAERPKGSFSTLEIQRTEQGDSAMYLCASRSLAGGPGTSHNEQFFGPGTRLTVL.

This clonotype has a count of ten or more. The gene calls are TRBV7-2 and TRBJ2-5; 10 bases map to TRBD2. Germline V gene data show CDR1 as SGHTA and CDR2 as FQGNSA. The J segment lost 6 bases and the V segment lost 0 bases, leaving 4 bases of the junction unmatched. This CDR3 spans 15 amino acids. This CDR3 reads CASSLALTSGQTQYF. CDR3 bases: TGTGCCAGCAGCTTAGCGTTGACTAGCGGGCAGACCCAGTACTTC.

This clonotype showed up many times. The chain carries TRBV5-6 and TRBJ1-1; 8 bases fit TRBD1. This CDR3 region has 15 residues. The germline gives CDR1 SGHDT, CDR2 YYEEEE. Unmatched junction bases numbered 16, after V lost 6 bases and J lost 9 bases. The CDR3 DNA reads TGTGCCAGCACCCCCCAGGGGGCGCTAGCCTTGAAAGCTTTCTTT. Translating gives CASTPQGALALKAFF.

The genes are TRBV6-1 and TRBJ2-2; D remains ambiguous. CDR1 and CDR2 from the germline V gene are MNHNS and SASEGT. This CDR3 region has 13 residues. V lost 8 bases and J 6 bases, leaving 13 bases between the germline ends. CDR3 in DNA: TGTGCCAGCTCCCTTCGGGTGTCCGGGGAGCTGTTTTTT. It yields the protein CASSLRVSGELFF.

The rearrangement uses TRBV24-1 and TRBJ2-1; tentatively, D is TRBD2 (6 bases). Germline V lookup: CDR1 KGHDR, CDR2 SFDVKD. This CDR3 region has 14 residues. V was trimmed by 9 bases and J by 0 bases, leaving 11 bases between them. The CDR3 nucleotides are TGTGCCACCGTCGGGGGAAGCTCCTACAATGAGCAGTTCTTC. Translated: CATVGGSSYNEQFF.

This chain links TRBV5-1 with TRBJ2-6; TRBD1 agrees at 12 bases. This CDR3 has 21 residues. The germline V gene has CDR1 SGHRS and CDR2 YFSETQ. Trimming took 0 bases from V and 2 from J; bases not matched to a gene: 12. CDR3 DNA sequence: TGCGCCAGCAGCTTGGTGGGACAGGGGGCGCTGAGGCCTGCTGGGGCCAACGTCCTGACTTTC. Residues: CASSLVGQGALRPAGANVLTF.

This chain links TRBV24-1 with TRBJ1-2; D gene unclear. The CDR3 spans 16 residues. Between the trimmed V and J ends, which lost 2 bases and 4 bases, there was a span of 16 bases. The germline V gene has CDR1 KGHDR and CDR2 SFDVKD. The CDR3 here is CATSDSQSGQLYGYTF. The CDR3 nucleotides are TGTGCCACCAGTGATTCCCAAAGCGGGCAGCTCTATGGCTACACCTTC.

The sample holds a few counts of this clonotype. The chain carries TRBV7-3 and TRBJ2-2, with D possibly matching TRBD1 (6 bases). CDR3 length: 16 residues. Deletions cut 4 bases from V and 4 bases from J, with 16 bases between. Germline V lookup: CDR1 SGHTA, CDR2 FQGTGA. Here the CDR3 DNA reads TGTGCCAGCAGCTCCCAACAGGGCATGGGCACCGGGGAGCTGTTTTTT. It specifies CASSSQQGMGTGELFF.

This clonotype was counted once. As DNA, the CDR3 is TGCAGTGCTAGGGACAGGGGAGGCGGAAACACCATATATTTT. This codes for CSARDRGGGNTIYF. The chain links TRBV20-1 to TRBJ1-3; 9 nucleotides align to TRBD1. V was clipped by 3 bases and J by 4 bases; unmatched bases: 4. Germline loops: CDR1 DFQATT, CDR2 SNEGSKA (reference sequence). The CDR3 extends over 14 amino acids.

As to this clonotype: This clone may be a read error of a much larger clone one base away. V usage is TRBV30 and J usage is TRBJ2-7, with no clear D. CDR1 is GTSNPN, CDR2 SVGIG, per germline (reference sequence). CDR3 length: 13 residues. The CDR3 here is CAWSVAVSCEQYF. CDR3 bases: TGTGCCTGGAGTGTAGCAGTTTCCTGCGAGCAGTACTTC.

This clonotype was counted ten times or more. The V and J genes are TRBV7-9 and TRBJ2-5; D unresolved. Germline CDR1 is SEHNR and CDR2 is FQNEAQ (reference sequence). The CDR3 is 15 residues long. V was cut by 3 bases and J by 1 base, with 12 bases left in between. CDR3: CASSFPPSPQETQYF. The DNA of the CDR3 is TGTGCCAGCAGCTTTCCTCCGAGCCCCCAAGAGACCCAGTACTTC.

This clonotype was observed many times. This chain links TRBV18 with TRBJ2-5; TRBD1 matches at 9 bases. Germline V gives CDR1 KGHSH, CDR2 LQKENI. This CDR3 has 15 amino acids. The V segment lost 5 bases and the J segment 5 bases; nucleotides outside the gene matches: 9. As DNA, the CDR3 is TGTGCCAGCTCATATGTAACAGGGGGCGAGGAGACCCAGTACTTC. The encoded protein is CASSYVTGGEETQYF. Full variable domain (rest looked up from reference TRBV18 and TRBJ2-5): NAGVMQNPRHLVRRRGQEARLRCSPMKGHSHVYWYRQLPEEGLKFMVYLQKENIIDESGMPKERFSAEFPKEGPSILRIQQVVRGDSAAYFCASSYVTGGEETQYFGPGTRLLVL.

This clonotype was detected ten times or more. V usage is TRBV28 and J usage is TRBJ2-7; D not certain. Between the trimmed V and J ends, which lost 3 bases and 0 bases, there was a span of 15 bases. The CDR3 contains 16 residues. From germline, CDR1 is MDHEN and CDR2 SYDVKM. This CDR3 is CASSFLFEVRSYEQYF. Written as DNA, the CDR3 is TGTGCCAGCAGTTTCCTTTTTGAAGTTCGCTCCTACGAGCAGTACTTC.

This clonotype was picked up many times. The CDR3 coding sequence is TGTGCCAGCAGTTTTCCCAGCTCCTACAATGAGCAGTTCTTC. Protein sequence: CASSFPSSYNEQFF. V and J are TRBV28 and TRBJ2-1; D is unclear. Germline values: CDR1 MDHEN, CDR2 SYDVKM. The CDR3 has 14 amino acids. V was clipped by 3 bases and J by 0 bases, with 6 bases between them.

This clonotype was detected many times. The chain recombines TRBV18 with TRBJ2-7; D is unclear. Between the trimmed V and J ends, which lost 2 bases and 0 bases, there was a span of 8 bases. CDR1 is KGHSH, CDR2 LQKENI, per germline. This CDR3 comprises 14 residues. The CDR3 sequence is CASSPKWSSYEQYF. The CDR3 coding sequence is TGTGCCAGCTCACCAAAATGGAGCTCCTACGAGCAGTACTTC.

This clonotype was seen at least ten times. The V gene is TRBV28, the J gene TRBJ1-4; TRBD1 is a possible D gene (6 bases). The CDR3 runs to 15 residues. Between the trimmed V and J ends, which lost 3 bases and 4 bases, there was a span of 12 bases. CDR1 MDHEN and CDR2 SYDVKM come from the germline V gene. CDR3 residues: CASSFEQGSNEKLFF. DNA for the CDR3: TGTGCCAGCAGTTTTGAACAGGGTAGTAATGAAAAACTGTTTTTT.

This clonotype has at least ten counts. This chain links TRBV11-3 with TRBJ2-3; 9 nucleotides match TRBD1. Germline-derived CDR1 and CDR2 are SGHNT and YENEEA. This CDR3 is built from 13 residues. V lost 5 bases and J lost 8; bases outside the gene matches: 5. The CDR3 spells CASSQVDRGTQYF. The DNA of the CDR3 is TGTGCCAGCAGCCAAGTGGACAGGGGTACGCAGTATTTT. Full variable domain (outside the CDR3, taken from reference TRBV11-3 and TRBJ2-3): EAGVVQSPRYKIIEKKQPVAFWCNPISGHNTLYWYLQNLGQGPELLIRYENEEAVDDSQLPKDRFSAERLKGVDSTLKIQPAELGDSAVYLCASSQVDRGTQYFGPGTRLTVL.

The chain employs TRBV4-1 and TRBJ2-2, with D hard to call. CDR3 length: 14 residues. Germline V gives CDR1 MGHRA, CDR2 YSYEKL. V dropped 1 base and J dropped 5 bases, with 8 bases sitting between them. In DNA form, the CDR3 reads TGCGCCAGCAGCCAAGCTCCTGGAACCGGGGAGCTGTTTTTT. Protein product: CASSQAPGTGELFF.

This clonotype was counted at least ten times. V usage is TRBV19 and J usage is TRBJ2-7; 9 bases fit TRBD2. Unmatched junction bases numbered 10, after V lost 5 bases and J lost 2 bases. The CDR3 is 16 residues long. Germline CDR1 and CDR2: LNHDA and SQIVND (reference sequence). Here the CDR3 reads CASSSGGTSSTYEQYF. CDR3 in DNA: TGTGCCAGTAGTTCAGGCGGGACTAGCTCTACCTACGAGCAGTACTTC.

Details on this clonotype: A single base separates this from a much larger clone, so it may be a read error. The CDR3 does not close with the conserved phenylalanine or tryptophan, likely indicating a read error. This rearrangement joins TRBV6-1 to TRBJ1-1; tentative D call: TRBD1 (5 bases). The length of the CDR3 is 14 residues. The ends were cut back, 2 bases at V and 5 bases at J, with 12 bases in the middle. In germline, CDR1 is MNHNS, CDR2 SASEGT. The CDR3 loop reads CASSELGGLTEAFL. CDR3 DNA sequence: TGTGCCAGCAGTGAACTCGGGGGTCTAACTGAAGCTTTCCTT.

The V and J genes are TRBV7-2 and TRBJ1-4; D unclear. Trimming removed 2 bases at V and 6 bases at J, with 13 bases between. The germline gives CDR1 SGHTA, CDR2 FQGNSA. This CDR3 has 15 residues. CDR3 sequence: CASSLRPGLYEKLFF. The CDR3 DNA follows: TGTGCCAGCAGCTTACGCCCAGGACTATATGAAAAACTGTTTTTT.